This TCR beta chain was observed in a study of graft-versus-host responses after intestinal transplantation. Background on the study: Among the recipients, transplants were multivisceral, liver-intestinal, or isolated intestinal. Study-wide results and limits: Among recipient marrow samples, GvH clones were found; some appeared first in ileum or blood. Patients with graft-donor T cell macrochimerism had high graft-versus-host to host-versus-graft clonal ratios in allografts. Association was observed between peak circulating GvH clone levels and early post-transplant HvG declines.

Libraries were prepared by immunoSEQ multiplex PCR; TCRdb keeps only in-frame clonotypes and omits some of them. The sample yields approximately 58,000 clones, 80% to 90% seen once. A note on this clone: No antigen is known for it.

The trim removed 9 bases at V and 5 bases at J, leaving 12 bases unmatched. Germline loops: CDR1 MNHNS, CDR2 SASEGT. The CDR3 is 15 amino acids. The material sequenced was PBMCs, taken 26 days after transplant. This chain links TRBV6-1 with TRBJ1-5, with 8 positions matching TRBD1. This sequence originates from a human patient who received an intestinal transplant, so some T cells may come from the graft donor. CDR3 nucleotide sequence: TGTGCCAGTGGCCGGCCAGGGGGCCCACATCAGCCCCAGCATTTT. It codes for CASGRPGGPHQPQHF.